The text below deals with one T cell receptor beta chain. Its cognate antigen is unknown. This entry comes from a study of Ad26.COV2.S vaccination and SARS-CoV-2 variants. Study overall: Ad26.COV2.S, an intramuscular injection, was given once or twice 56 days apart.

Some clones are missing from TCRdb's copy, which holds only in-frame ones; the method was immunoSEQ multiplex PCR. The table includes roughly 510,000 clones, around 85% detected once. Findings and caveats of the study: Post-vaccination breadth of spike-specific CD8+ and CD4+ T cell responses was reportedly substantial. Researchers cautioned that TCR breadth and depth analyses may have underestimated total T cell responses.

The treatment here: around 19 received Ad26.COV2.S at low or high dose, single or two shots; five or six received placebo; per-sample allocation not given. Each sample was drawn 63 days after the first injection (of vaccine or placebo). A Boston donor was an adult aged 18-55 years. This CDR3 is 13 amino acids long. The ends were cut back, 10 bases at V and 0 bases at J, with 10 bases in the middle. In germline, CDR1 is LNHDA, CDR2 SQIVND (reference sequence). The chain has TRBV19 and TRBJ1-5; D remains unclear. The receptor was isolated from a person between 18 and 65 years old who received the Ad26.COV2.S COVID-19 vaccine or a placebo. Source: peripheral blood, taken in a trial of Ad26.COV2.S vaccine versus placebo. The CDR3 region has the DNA TGTGCCACCGGGCCAAATAGCAATCAGCCCCAGCATTTT. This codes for CATGPNSNQPQHF.